This T cell receptor (beta chain) was retrieved from a study of T-cell reconstitution after alpha-beta-depleted transplantation in children. Construction of the TCRbeta library involved unique molecular identifiers. TCRdb passed the PCR reads through MiXCR, listing each CDR3 protein once. The sample holds 640,000 or so distinct CDR3 sequences, 15% to 20% seen once. Germline V gives CDR1 DFQATT, CDR2 SNEGSKA (reference sequence). With 3 bases clipped from V and 0 bases from J, the junction kept 5 bases outside the gene matches. The CDR3 length is 15 residues. This clonotype was seen at least ten times.

Sample: PBMCs from the stem cell graft donor, taken from the stem cell graft. J is TRBJ2-4 and V is TRBV20-1; 7 nucleotides match TRBD1. The sequence was collected from a human donor who donated a stem cell graft to a child with acute myeloid leukemia. The CDR3 reads CSARGQNRAKNIQYF. The CDR3 DNA reads TGCAGTGCTAGGGGACAGAATCGAGCCAAAAACATTCAGTACTTC.